This T cell receptor (beta chain) was recovered during a study of blood T cell repertoires in COVID-19. Per the germline V gene, CDR1 is SEHNR and CDR2 is FQNEAQ (reference sequence). The CDR3 is made up of 15 amino acids. Deletions cut 5 bases from V and 10 bases from J, with 21 bases between. Measured with immunoSEQ multiplex PCR; TCRdb has only the in-frame clones, and not every one. Here the sample spans some 290,000 clones, 88% being singletons. The TCR sequence derives from a woman aged 25 to 39 with COVID-19, enrolled during active disease. The sample was peripheral blood. The chain carries TRBV7-9 and TRBJ2-1; TRBD1 is a possible D gene (5 bases). The CDR3 is CASSPAPGNLGEQFF. Written as DNA, the CDR3 is TGTGCCAGCAGCCCCGCCCCAGGGAATCTAGGAGAGCAGTTCTTC.